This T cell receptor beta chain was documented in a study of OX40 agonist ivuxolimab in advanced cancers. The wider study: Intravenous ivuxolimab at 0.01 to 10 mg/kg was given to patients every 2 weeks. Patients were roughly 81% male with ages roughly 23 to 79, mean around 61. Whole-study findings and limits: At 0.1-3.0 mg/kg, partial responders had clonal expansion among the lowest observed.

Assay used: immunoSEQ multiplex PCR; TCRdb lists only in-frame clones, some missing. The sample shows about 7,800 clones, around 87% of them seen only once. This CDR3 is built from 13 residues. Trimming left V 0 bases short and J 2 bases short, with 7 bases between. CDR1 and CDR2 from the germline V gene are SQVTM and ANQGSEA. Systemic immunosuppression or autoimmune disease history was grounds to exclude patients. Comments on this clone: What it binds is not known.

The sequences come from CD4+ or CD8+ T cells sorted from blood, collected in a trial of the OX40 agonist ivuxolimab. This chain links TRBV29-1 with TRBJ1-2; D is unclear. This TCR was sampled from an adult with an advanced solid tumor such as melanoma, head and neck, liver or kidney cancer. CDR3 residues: CSVEEGRNYGYTF. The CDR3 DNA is TGCAGCGTTGAAGAGGGCAGGAACTATGGCTACACCTTC.